This TCR beta chain was sequenced during a study of cytomegalovirus exposure and HLA in healthy donors. Study outcomes and limitations: Donors were assumed by presence/absence analyses to have roughly uniform sequencing depth. Accurate prediction of HLA-A and HLA-B alleles (for most subjects) was reportedly achieved from TCR beta sequences.

13 Jbeta primers and 60 Vbeta primers were used for the PCR. Here immunoSEQ multiplex PCR was the method, and the copy in TCRdb shows in-frame clones only, minus some. In the table there are approximately 160,000 clones, roughly three quarters of which are singletons. The CDR3 has 19 amino acids. Germline loops: CDR1 LNHDA, CDR2 SQIVND (reference sequence). V lost 5 bases, J lost 2 bases, and 12 bases stayed unmatched. Of note for this clone: Its antigen is as yet unknown.

The source material was PBMCs. The TCR originated in a woman aged 45-65 years in good health and CMV-seropositive. The chain employs TRBV19 and TRBJ2-3; 14 nucleotides line up with TRBD2. CDR3 amino acids: CASSGGTSGSPGDTDTQYF. The CDR3 DNA sequence: TGTGCCAGTAGTGGGGGGACTAGCGGGAGCCCCGGCGACACAGATACGCAGTATTTT.